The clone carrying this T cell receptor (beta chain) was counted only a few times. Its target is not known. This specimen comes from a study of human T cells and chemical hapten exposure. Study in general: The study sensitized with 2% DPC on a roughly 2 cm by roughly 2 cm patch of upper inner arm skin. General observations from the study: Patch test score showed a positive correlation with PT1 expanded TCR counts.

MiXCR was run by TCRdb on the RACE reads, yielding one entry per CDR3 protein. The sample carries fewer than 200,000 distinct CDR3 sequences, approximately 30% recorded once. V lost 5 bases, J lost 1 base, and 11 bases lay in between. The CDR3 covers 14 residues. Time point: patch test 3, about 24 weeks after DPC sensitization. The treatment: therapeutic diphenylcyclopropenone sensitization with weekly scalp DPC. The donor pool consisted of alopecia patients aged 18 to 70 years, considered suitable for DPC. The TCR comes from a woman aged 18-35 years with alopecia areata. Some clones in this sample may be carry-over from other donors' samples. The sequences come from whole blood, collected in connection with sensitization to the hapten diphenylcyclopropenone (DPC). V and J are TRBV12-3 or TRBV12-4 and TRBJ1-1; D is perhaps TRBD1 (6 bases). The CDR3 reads CASSHTGKNTEAFF. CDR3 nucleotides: TGTGCCAGCAGTCATACAGGGAAGAACACTGAAGCTTTCTTT.